The TCR beta chain described here comes from a study of T cell clonotyping in hematopoietic cell transplantation. Study summary: Recipient samples before transplant were obtained post-cytoreduction.

Time point indicated: recipient sample about 28 days before transplant, after cytoreduction. A remark on this clone: Its antigen is not identified.

Germline CDR1 is MDHEN and CDR2 is SYDVKM. The CDR3 has 16 amino acids. Between the trimmed V and J ends, which lost 4 bases and 2 bases, there was a span of 14 bases. Study observations and caveats: Higher Inverse Simpson Index values in graft donor and pretransplant recipient predicted broader posttransplant TCR diversity. Few recipient clonotypes overlapped donors; over 95% were de novo at given depth.

Sequencing used immunoSEQ multiplex PCR; TCRdb keeps in-frame clones, though not all of them. The data hold tens of thousands of clones, with 85% to 90% observed a single time. V usage is TRBV28 and J usage is TRBJ1-4; unclear D gene. This receptor was obtained from a man in his 60s with biphenotypic leukemia. Some clones in this sample may be carry-over from other donors' samples. This sample comprised peripheral blood mononuclear cells, obtained before stem cell transplant. In DNA form, the CDR3 reads TGTGCCAGCAGTTGGTTTACGTGGATGACTAATGAAAAACTGTTTTTT. Its translation is CASSWFTWMTNEKLFF.